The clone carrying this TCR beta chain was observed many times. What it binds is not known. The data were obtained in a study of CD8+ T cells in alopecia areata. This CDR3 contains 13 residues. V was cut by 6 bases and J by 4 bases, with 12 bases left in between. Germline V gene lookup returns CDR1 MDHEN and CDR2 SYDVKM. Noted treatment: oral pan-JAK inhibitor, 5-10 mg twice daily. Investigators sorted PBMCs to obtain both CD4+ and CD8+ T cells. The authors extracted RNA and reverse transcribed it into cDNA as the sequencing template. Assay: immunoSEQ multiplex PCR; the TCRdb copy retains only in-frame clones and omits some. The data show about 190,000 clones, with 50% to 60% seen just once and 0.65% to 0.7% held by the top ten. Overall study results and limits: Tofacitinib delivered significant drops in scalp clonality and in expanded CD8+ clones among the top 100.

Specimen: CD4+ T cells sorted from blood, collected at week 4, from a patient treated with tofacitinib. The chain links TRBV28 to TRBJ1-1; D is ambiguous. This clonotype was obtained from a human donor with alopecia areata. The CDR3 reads CASRTGSGTEAFF. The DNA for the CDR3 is TGTGCCAGCAGGACGGGGTCGGGCACTGAAGCTTTCTTT.